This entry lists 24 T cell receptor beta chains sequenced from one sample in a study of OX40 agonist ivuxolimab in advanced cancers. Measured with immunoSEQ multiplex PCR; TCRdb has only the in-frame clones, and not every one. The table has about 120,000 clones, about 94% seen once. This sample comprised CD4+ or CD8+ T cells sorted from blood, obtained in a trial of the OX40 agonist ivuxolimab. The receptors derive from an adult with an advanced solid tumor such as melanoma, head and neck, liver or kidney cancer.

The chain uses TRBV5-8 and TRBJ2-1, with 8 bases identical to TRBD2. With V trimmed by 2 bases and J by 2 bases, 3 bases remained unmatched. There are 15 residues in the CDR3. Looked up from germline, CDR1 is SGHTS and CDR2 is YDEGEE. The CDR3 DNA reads TGTGCCAGCAGCTTACGGCGGGGGGCCTACAATGAGCAGTTCTTC. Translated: CASSLRRGAYNEQFF.

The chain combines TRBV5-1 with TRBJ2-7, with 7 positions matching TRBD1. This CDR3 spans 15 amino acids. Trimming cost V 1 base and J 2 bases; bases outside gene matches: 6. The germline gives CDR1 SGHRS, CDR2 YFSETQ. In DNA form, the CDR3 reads TGCGCCAGCAGCTTGTATGGCCAGGGGGCCTACGAGCAGTACTTC. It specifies CASSLYGQGAYEQYF.

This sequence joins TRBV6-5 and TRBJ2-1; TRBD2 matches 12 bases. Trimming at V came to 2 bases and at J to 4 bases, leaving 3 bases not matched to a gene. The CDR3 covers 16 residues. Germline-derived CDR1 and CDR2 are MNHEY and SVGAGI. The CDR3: CASSYQLAGGYNEQFF. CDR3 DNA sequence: TGTGCCAGCAGTTACCAGCTAGCGGGGGGGTACAATGAGCAGTTCTTC.

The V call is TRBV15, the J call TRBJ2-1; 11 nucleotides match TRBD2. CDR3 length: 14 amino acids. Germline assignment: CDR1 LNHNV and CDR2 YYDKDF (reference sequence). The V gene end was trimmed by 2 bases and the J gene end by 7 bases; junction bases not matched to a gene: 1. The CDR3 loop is CATSRLAGGNEQFF. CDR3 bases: TGTGCCACCAGCAGACTAGCGGGAGGTAATGAGCAGTTCTTC.

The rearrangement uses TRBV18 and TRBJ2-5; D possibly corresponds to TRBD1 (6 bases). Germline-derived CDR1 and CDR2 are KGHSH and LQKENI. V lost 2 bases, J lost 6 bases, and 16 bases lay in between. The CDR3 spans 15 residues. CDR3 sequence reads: CASSPVQGSQKTQYF. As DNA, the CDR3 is TGTGCCAGCTCACCAGTACAGGGAAGTCAAAAGACCCAGTACTTC. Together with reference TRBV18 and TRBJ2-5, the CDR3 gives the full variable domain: NAGVMQNPRHLVRRRGQEARLRCSPMKGHSHVYWYRQLPEEGLKFMVYLQKENIIDESGMPKERFSAEFPKEGPSILRIQQVVRGDSAAYFCASSPVQGSQKTQYFGPGTRLLVL.

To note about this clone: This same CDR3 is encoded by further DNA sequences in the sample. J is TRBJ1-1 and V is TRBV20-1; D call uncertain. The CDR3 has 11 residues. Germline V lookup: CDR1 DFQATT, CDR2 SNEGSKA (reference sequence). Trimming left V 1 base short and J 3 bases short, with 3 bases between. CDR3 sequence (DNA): TGCAGTGCTAGAGGGGACACTGAAGCTTTCTTT. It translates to CSARGDTEAFF.

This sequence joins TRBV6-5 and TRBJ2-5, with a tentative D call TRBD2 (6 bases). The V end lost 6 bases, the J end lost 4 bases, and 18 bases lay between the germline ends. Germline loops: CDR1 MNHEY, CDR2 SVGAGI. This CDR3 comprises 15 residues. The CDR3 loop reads CASSLRGLDRETQYF. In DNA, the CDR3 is TGTGCCAGCAGCCTTAGGGGACTTGATAGAGAGACCCAGTACTTC.

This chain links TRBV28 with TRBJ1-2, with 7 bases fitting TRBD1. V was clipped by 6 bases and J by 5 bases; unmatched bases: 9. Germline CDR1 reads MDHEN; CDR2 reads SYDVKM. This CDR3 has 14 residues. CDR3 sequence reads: CASRRDSLGYGYTF. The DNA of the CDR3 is TGTGCCAGCAGGAGGGACAGCCTCGGGTATGGCTACACCTTC.

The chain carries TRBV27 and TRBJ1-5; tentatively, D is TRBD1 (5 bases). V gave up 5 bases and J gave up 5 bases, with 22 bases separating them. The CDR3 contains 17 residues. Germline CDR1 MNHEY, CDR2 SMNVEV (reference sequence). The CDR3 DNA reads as TGTGCCAGCAGTACCACTAAGGTGGGGGGAAGATATCAGCCCCAGCATTTT. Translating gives CASSTTKVGGRYQPQHF.

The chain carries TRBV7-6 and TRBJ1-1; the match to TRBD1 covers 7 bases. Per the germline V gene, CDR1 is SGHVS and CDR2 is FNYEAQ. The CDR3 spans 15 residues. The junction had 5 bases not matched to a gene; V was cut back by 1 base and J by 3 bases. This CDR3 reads CASSLVPGGDTEAFF. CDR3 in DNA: TGTGCCAGCAGCTTAGTCCCAGGGGGGGACACTGAAGCTTTCTTT.

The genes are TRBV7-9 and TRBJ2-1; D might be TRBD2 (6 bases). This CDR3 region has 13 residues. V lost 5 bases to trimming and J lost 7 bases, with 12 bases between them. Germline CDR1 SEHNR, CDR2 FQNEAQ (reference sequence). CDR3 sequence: CASSPASGNEQFF. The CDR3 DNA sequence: TGTGCCAGCAGCCCAGCGAGCGGGAATGAGCAGTTCTTC.

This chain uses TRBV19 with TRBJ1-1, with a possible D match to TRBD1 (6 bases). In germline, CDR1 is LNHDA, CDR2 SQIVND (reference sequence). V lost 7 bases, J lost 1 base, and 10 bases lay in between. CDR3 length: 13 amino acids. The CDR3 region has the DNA TGTGCCAGTAATCGGGGGGCGAACACTGAAGCTTTCTTT. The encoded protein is CASNRGANTEAFF.

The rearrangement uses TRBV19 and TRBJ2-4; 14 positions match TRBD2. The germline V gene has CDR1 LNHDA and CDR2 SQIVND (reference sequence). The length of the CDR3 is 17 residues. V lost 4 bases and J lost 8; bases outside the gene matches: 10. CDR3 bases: TGTGCCAGTAGTACGCCCGGGACTAGCGGGAGCTGGGACATTCAGTACTTC. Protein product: CASSTPGTSGSWDIQYF.

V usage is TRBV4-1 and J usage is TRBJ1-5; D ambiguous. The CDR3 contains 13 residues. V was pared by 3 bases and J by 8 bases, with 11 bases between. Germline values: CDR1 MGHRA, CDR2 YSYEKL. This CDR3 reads CASSQVVGEPQHF. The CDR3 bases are TGCGCCAGCAGCCAGGTCGTTGGCGAGCCCCAGCATTTT.

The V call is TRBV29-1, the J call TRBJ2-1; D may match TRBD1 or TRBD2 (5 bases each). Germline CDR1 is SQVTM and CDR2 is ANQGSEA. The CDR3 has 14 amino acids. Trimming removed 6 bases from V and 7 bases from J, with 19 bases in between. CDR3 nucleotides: TGCAGCGTCCTCCGGGACCCATCGTCGAATGAGCAGTTCTTC. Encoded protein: CSVLRDPSSNEQFF.

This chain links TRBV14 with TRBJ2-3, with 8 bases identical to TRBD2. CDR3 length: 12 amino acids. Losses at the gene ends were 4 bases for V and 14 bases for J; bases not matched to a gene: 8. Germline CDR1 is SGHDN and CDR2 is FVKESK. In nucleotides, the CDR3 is TGTGCCAGCAGCCGATCGGGGGGGCCCTTGTATTTT. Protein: CASSRSGGPLYF. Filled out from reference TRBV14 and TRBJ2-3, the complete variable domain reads EAGVTQFPSHSVIEKGQTVTLRCDPISGHDNLYWYRRVMGKEIKFLLHFVKESKQDESGMPNNRFLAERTGGTYSTLKVQPAELEDSGVYFCASSRSGGPLYFGPGTRLTVL.

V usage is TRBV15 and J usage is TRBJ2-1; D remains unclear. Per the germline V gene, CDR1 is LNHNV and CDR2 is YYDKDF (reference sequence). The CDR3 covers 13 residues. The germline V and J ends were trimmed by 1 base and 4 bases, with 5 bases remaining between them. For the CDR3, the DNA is TGTGCCACCAGCAGAGGGCTTTACAATGAGCAGTTCTTC. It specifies CATSRGLYNEQFF.

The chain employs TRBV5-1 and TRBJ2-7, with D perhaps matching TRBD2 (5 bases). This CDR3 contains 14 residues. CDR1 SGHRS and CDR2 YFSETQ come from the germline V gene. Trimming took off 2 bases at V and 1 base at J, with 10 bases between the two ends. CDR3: CASSFSDSSYEQYF. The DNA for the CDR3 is TGCGCCAGCAGCTTCTCGGACTCATCCTACGAGCAGTACTTC.

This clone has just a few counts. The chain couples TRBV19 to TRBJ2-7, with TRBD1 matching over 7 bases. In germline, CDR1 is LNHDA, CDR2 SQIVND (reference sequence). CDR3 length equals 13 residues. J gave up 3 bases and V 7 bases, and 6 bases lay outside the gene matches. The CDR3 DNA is TGTGCCAGTAATGGGGGACAGAACTACGAGCAGTACTTC. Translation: CASNGGQNYEQYF.

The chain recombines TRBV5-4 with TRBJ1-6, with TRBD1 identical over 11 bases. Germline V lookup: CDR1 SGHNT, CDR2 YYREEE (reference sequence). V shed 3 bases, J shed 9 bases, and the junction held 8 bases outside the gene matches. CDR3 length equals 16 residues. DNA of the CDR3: TGTGCCAGCAGCTCAATATCCGGGACAGGGGGTTCACCCCTCCACTTT. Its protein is CASSSISGTGGSPLHF.

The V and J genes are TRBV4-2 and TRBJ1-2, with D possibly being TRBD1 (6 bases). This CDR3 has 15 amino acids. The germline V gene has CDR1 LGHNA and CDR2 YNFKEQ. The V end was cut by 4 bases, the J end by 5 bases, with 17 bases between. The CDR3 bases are TGTGCCAGCAGCCTCTCACAGGGTCTGGGGTATGGCTACACCTTC. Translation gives CASSLSQGLGYGYTF.

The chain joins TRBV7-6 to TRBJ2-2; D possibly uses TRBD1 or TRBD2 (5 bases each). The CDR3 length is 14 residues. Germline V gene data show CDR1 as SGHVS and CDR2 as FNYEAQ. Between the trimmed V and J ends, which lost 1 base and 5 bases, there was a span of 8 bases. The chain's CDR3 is CASSLVRGTGELFF. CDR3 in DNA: TGTGCCAGCAGCTTAGTGAGGGGAACCGGGGAGCTGTTTTTT. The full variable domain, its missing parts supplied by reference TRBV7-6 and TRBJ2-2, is GAGVSQSPRYKVTKRGQDVALRCDPISGHVSLYWYRQALGQGPEFLTYFNYEAQQDKSGLPNDRFSAERPEGSISTLTIQRTEQRDSAMYRCASSLVRGTGELFFGEGSRLTVL.

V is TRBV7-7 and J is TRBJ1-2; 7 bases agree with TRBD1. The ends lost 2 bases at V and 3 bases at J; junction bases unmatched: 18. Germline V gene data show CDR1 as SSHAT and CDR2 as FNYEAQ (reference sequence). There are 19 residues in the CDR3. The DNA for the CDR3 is TGTGCCAGCAGCTTACTTCAGACAGGGATTGGGATAACGGACTATGGCTACACCTTC. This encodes CASSLLQTGIGITDYGYTF.

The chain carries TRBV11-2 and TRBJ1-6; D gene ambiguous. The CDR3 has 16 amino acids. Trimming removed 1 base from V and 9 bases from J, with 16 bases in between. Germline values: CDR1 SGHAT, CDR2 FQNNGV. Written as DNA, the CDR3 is TGTGCCAGCAGCTTAGTTTCGGGTATCATCCTTTCACCCCTCCACTTT. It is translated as CASSLVSGIILSPLHF.